The next 9 T cell receptor beta chains were all read from a single sample in a study of blood T cells in healthy people across ages. A sample-barcoded 5' primer and a J-beta primer mix were used in a second PCR of about 7 to 11 cycles. TCRdb re-derived calls from the 5' RACE reads in MiXCR, one entry per CDR3 protein. Counted here are about 800,000 distinct CDR3 sequences, roughly 50% occurring once; the ten biggest clones make up approximately 23%. The sample comprised blood. The receptors were sampled from a man aged 30 to 39 in good health.

J is TRBJ2-7 and V is TRBV20-1, with 12 bases aligning to TRBD2. The V gene's germline CDR1 is DFQATT and CDR2 SNEGSKA (reference sequence). The junction had 7 bases not matched to a gene; V was cut back by 1 base and J by 6 bases. CDR3 size: 15 residues. The CDR3 bases are TGCAGTGCTAGAGGACTAGCGGGGGCTGGCGGCGAGCAGTACTTC. This gives the protein CSARGLAGAGGEQYF.

In DNA, the CDR3 is TGTGCCAGCAGCCGCACGGGACAGCCCGATCAGCCCCAGCATTTT. Protein sequence: CASSRTGQPDQPQHF. The genes are TRBV7-3 and TRBJ1-5; TRBD1 matches 7 bases. This CDR3 spans 15 amino acids. Germline V CDR1 and CDR2: SGHTA, FQGTGA. Trimming cost V 5 bases and J 5 bases; bases outside gene matches: 9.

The chain combines TRBV20-1 with TRBJ2-4; 8 positions agree with TRBD1. The CDR3 contains 14 residues. In germline, CDR1 is DFQATT, CDR2 SNEGSKA (reference sequence). The trim removed 3 bases at V and 6 bases at J, leaving 7 bases unmatched. The CDR3 region has the DNA TGCAGTGCTAGTCTCCAGGGGGCGGGAAACATTCAGTACTTC. Amino acid sequence: CSASLQGAGNIQYF.

This clonotype showed up just a few times. This rearrangement joins TRBV7-2 to TRBJ2-7, with 9 nucleotides matching TRBD1. With V trimmed by 1 base and J by 1 base, 8 bases remained unmatched. From germline, CDR1 is SGHTA and CDR2 FQGNSA. This CDR3 has 17 amino acids. The CDR3 reads CASSLDAAGTGSYEQYF. CDR3 coding DNA: TGTGCCAGCAGCTTAGACGCGGCCGGGACAGGGTCCTACGAGCAGTACTTC.

This clonotype was counted between two and nine times. The rearrangement uses TRBV12-3 or TRBV12-4 and TRBJ1-2, with D tentatively TRBD1 (6 bases). CDR3 length: 14 residues. V was shortened by 11 bases and J by 5 bases, with 21 bases between the two germline ends. The CDR3 here is CASRRGVESYGYTF. CDR3 DNA sequence: TGTGCCTCTCGGAGGGGGGTTGAGAGTTATGGCTACACCTTC.

This sequence joins TRBV20-1 and TRBJ2-1; 7 bases are a match to TRBD2. The length of the CDR3 is 13 residues. Germline V gives CDR1 DFQATT, CDR2 SNEGSKA (reference sequence). The J segment lost 6 bases and the V segment lost 5 bases, leaving 7 bases of the junction unmatched. This chain's CDR3 is CSAGGGLLNEQFF. CDR3 DNA sequence: TGCAGTGCTGGGGGGGGACTTCTCAATGAGCAGTTCTTC.

This rearrangement joins TRBV20-1 to TRBJ1-4; TRBD1 aligns across 7 bases. The CDR3 extends over 14 amino acids. Unmatched junction bases numbered 9, after V lost 5 bases and J lost 6 bases. Germline CDR1 and CDR2: DFQATT and SNEGSKA (reference sequence). CDR3 in amino acids: CSAVRGALDEKLFF. The CDR3 bases are TGCAGTGCTGTCAGGGGGGCACTTGATGAAAAACTGTTTTTT.

A note on this clonotype: The junction shows a germline mismatch at one end, possibly a read error. The chain employs TRBV12-3 or TRBV12-4 and TRBJ1-1; D unclear. The CDR3 loop spans 10 amino acids. For the CDR3, the DNA is TGTACCAGCAGTTTCGCTGAAGCTTTCTTT. Translating gives CTSSFAEAFF.

The genes are TRBV20-1 and TRBJ1-6; 7 bases match TRBD1. The germline CDR1 and CDR2 sequences are DFQATT and SNEGSKA (reference sequence). Trimming at V came to 4 bases and at J to 0 bases, leaving 6 bases not matched to a gene. The CDR3 spans 16 residues. CDR3 sequence: CSATRQGSSYNSPLHF. CDR3 in DNA: TGCAGTGCTACTCGACAGGGTAGCTCCTATAATTCACCCCTCCACTTT.